A single sample gave rise to the 16 T cell receptor beta chains below, sequenced in a study of vaccination effects on CD4 cells after COVID-19. Which antigens these TCRs recognize remains unknown. Pools of viral peptides were used by the ViraFEST assay to expand antigen-specific CD4+ T cells ahead of sequencing. Following 10 days of culture, CD4+ T cells were isolated. Participants completed two doses of the BNT162b2 or mRNA-1273 vaccine. Sequenced by immunoSEQ multiplex PCR; TCRdb stores in-frame clones only, minus some. Of about 66,000 clones in the sample, roughly 80% were seen once. The material sequenced was CD4+ T cells from PBMCs cultured with HCoV-OC43 spike peptides, taken after COVID-19 vaccination. The subset denotes: HCoV-OC43 spike overlapping peptide pool stimulation. The receptors stem from a human donor who received a COVID-19 vaccine.

The chain recombines TRBV6-6 with TRBJ2-7; no clear D gene. V lost 0 bases and J lost 0, with 6 bases in between. The CDR3 has 14 residues. Germline-derived CDR1 and CDR2 are MNHNY and SVGAGI (reference sequence). DNA for the CDR3: TGTGCCAGCAGTTACTCGGGGAACTCCTACGAGCAGTACGTC. This encodes CASSYSGNSYEQYV.

CDR3 DNA: TGTGCCAGCAGGGAGGACACCGGGGAGCTGTTTTTT. Translating it yields CASREDTGELFF. The rearrangement links TRBV6-5 to TRBJ2-2; TRBD2 might be the D (5 bases). V was pared by 6 bases and J by 3 bases, with 5 bases between. In germline, CDR1 is MNHEY, CDR2 SVGAGI. CDR3 length: 12 amino acids.

The genes are TRBV6-5 and TRBJ1-5, with D unresolved. V lost 6 bases and J lost 4, with 10 bases in between. The length of the CDR3 is 13 residues. The germline V gene has CDR1 MNHEY and CDR2 SVGAGI. CDR3 region: CASSRRINQPQHF. The CDR3 DNA reads TGTGCCAGCAGCAGGAGAATTAATCAGCCCCAGCATTTT.

The CDR3 loop reads CASRGFQGSEKLFF. CDR3 DNA: TGTGCCAGCAGGGGTTTTCAGGGGAGCGAAAAACTGTTTTTT. The gene calls are TRBV28 and TRBJ1-4; D perhaps matches TRBD1 (6 bases). V was trimmed by 6 bases and J by 8 bases, leaving 16 bases between them. The germline CDR1 and CDR2 sequences are MDHEN and SYDVKM. The CDR3 has 14 amino acids.

The gene calls are TRBV18 and TRBJ2-3; TRBD2 matches 8 bases. Per the germline V gene, CDR1 is KGHSH and CDR2 is LQKENI. The trim removed 2 bases at V and 4 bases at J, leaving 8 bases unmatched. The CDR3 spans 16 residues. The CDR3 reads CASSPYTGGPADTQYF. Written as DNA, the CDR3 is TGTGCCAGCTCACCATATACGGGGGGGCCTGCAGATACGCAGTATTTT. Looking up the rest from reference TRBV18 and TRBJ2-3 gives the full variable domain: NAGVMQNPRHLVRRRGQEARLRCSPMKGHSHVYWYRQLPEEGLKFMVYLQKENIIDESGMPKERFSAEFPKEGPSILRIQQVVRGDSAAYFCASSPYTGGPADTQYFGPGTRLTVL.

V and J are TRBV12-5 and TRBJ1-6; D remains ambiguous. This CDR3 comprises 14 residues. Trimming removed 0 bases from V and 9 bases from J, with 9 bases in between. CDR1 and CDR2 (germline): LGHNT, FRNRAP. CDR3 loop: CASGLVGRASPLHF. Written as DNA, the CDR3 is TGTGCTAGTGGTTTGGTGGGGAGAGCTTCACCCCTCCACTTT.

The rearrangement joins TRBV27 to TRBJ2-1; maybe TRBD2 (6 bases). The CDR3 runs to 16 residues. Germline lookup yields CDR1 MNHEY and CDR2 SMNVEV (reference sequence). V lost 8 bases and J 9 bases, leaving 26 bases between the germline ends. The CDR3: CASYSIRDSKSGEQFF. The CDR3 DNA sequence: TGTGCCAGCTATTCTATCCGGGACTCAAAGTCGGGTGAGCAGTTCTTC.

The chain couples TRBV5-8 to TRBJ1-4; 9 nucleotides agree with TRBD1. The CDR3 is 15 residues long. The germline CDR1 and CDR2 sequences are SGHTS and YDEGEE. V shed 0 bases and J 5 bases; nucleotides not matched to a gene: 2. The CDR3 DNA reads TGTGCCAGCAGCTTGGCCGGGACAGGGAATGAAAAACTGTTTTTT. As protein: CASSLAGTGNEKLFF.

This clone was observed once. The gene calls are TRBV9 and TRBJ1-5; 7 bases are shared with TRBD1. V lost 3 bases, J lost 2 bases, and 5 bases stayed unmatched. CDR1 is SGDLS, CDR2 YYNGEE, per germline. The CDR3 loop spans 15 amino acids. For the CDR3, the DNA is TGTGCCAGCAGCGCAACAGGGGCGCGCAATCAGCCCCAGCATTTT. Protein sequence: CASSATGARNQPQHF.

The rearrangement joins TRBV28 to TRBJ1-2; D is uncertain. V was pared by 10 bases and J by 0 bases, with 6 bases between. The CDR3 is 11 residues long. Germline CDR1 and CDR2: MDHEN and SYDVKM. CDR3 coding DNA: TGTGCCATCCGAGCTAACTATGGCTACACCTTC. As protein: CAIRANYGYTF.

A few counts support this clone. V usage is TRBV14 and J usage is TRBJ1-1; the D is unclear. The length of the CDR3 is 14 residues. CDR1 SGHDN and CDR2 FVKESK come from the germline V gene. V was shortened by 4 bases and J by 0 bases, with 9 bases between the two germline ends. The CDR3 loop reads CASSLGSLNTEAFF. The CDR3 DNA follows: TGTGCCAGCAGCCTAGGGAGTTTGAACACTGAAGCTTTCTTT. Full variable domain (remainder filled in from reference TRBV14 and TRBJ1-1): EAGVTQFPSHSVIEKGQTVTLRCDPISGHDNLYWYRRVMGKEIKFLLHFVKESKQDESGMPNNRFLAERTGGTYSTLKVQPAELEDSGVYFCASSLGSLNTEAFFGQGTRLTVV.

The table lists this clone with a few counts. The rearrangement links TRBV4-1 to TRBJ1-2; 9 bases fit TRBD1. After removal of 7 bases from V and 4 bases from J, the junction contained 4 bases not matched to a gene. The CDR3 length is 13 residues. In germline, CDR1 is MGHRA, CDR2 YSYEKL. This CDR3 reads CASKQQGAYGYTF. The CDR3 coding sequence is TGCGCCAGCAAACAACAGGGGGCCTATGGCTACACCTTC.

In its sample, this clone was seen a few times. The V call is TRBV19, the J call TRBJ1-1; no reliable D call. Germline assignment: CDR1 LNHDA and CDR2 SQIVND (reference sequence). The CDR3 contains 14 residues. V lost 5 bases and J lost 4, with 14 bases in between. This CDR3 reads CASSPREGSTEAFF. CDR3 coding DNA: TGTGCCAGTAGTCCTCGGGAAGGGAGCACTGAAGCTTTCTTT.

The chain joins TRBV19 to TRBJ1-5, with 8 bases matching TRBD1. The length of the CDR3 is 16 residues. Germline V CDR1 and CDR2: LNHDA, SQIVND (reference sequence). V was clipped by 5 bases and J by 3 bases; unmatched bases: 9. The CDR3 here is CASSDDRGLNNQPQHF. CDR3 DNA: TGTGCCAGTAGTGATGACAGGGGCTTGAACAATCAGCCCCAGCATTTT.

This chain connects TRBV7-2 to TRBJ2-5, with D hard to call. CDR3 length: 14 amino acids. Germline lookup yields CDR1 SGHTA and CDR2 FQGNSA. V lost 5 bases to trimming and J lost 2 bases, with 12 bases between them. CDR3 amino acids: CASSSRRSQETQYF. The CDR3 nucleotides are TGTGCCAGCAGCAGCCGACGGAGTCAAGAGACCCAGTACTTC.

The chain links TRBV4-3 to TRBJ2-3; 9 bases line up with TRBD2. V lost 1 base, J lost 4 bases, and 9 bases stayed unmatched. The CDR3 spans 17 residues. Germline V lookup: CDR1 LGHNA, CDR2 YSLEER. CDR3 in DNA: TGCGCCAGCAGCCAAGTTTATATAGCGGGGGACCCAGATACGCAGTATTTT. Protein sequence: CASSQVYIAGDPDTQYF.